This record concerns one T cell receptor beta chain sequence. As yet, its antigen is unknown. These data are taken from a study of cytomegalovirus exposure and HLA in healthy donors. Study conclusions and caveats: Other equally common chains were less clonally expanded than HLA-associated TCR beta chains, a later analysis showed.

In the PCR, 60 Vbeta and 13 Jbeta primers were used. Assay used: immunoSEQ multiplex PCR; TCRdb lists only in-frame clones, some missing. The data show over 150,000 clones, with around 77% seen just once and approximately 3% held by the top ten. Germline CDR1 and CDR2: SGHKS and YYEKEE (reference sequence). The CDR3 length is 16 residues. V was clipped by 0 bases and J by 10 bases, with 17 bases between them. What was sequenced was PBMCs. The receptor was isolated from a woman between 25 and 40 years old in good health and CMV-seronegative. V gene TRBV5-5 combines with J gene TRBJ1-6, with unresolved D. The CDR3 reads CASSLETIPTESPLHF. The CDR3, as DNA: TGTGCCAGCAGCTTGGAAACCATACCTACCGAGTCACCCCTCCACTTT.